This is a list of T cell receptor beta chains from one sample in a study of CD8 T cells in ankylosing spondylitis. One entry per CDR3 protein results from TCRdb running MiXCR on the 5' RACE reads. The sample shows about 130,000 distinct CDR3 sequences, 7% of them seen only once. The specimen was blood, either unsorted or a sorted T cell fraction (not recorded which). The receptor source for this set is a male donor with ankylosing spondylitis or in good health (not recorded which). CDR3s include the opening cysteine and the closing phenylalanine or tryptophan. A D gene is named only where the DNA matches it firmly. Size values are once, few and many counts, or a class for expanded clones, and some rows have none.

D gene: NA; V gene: TRBV27; clone size: few; J gene: TRBJ2-1; CDR3 protein: CASSLEQPRGHEQFF; CDR3 DNA: TGTGCCAGCAGTTTAGAACAGCCCCGGGGCCATGAGCAGTTCTTC
D gene: NA; V gene: TRBV24-1; clone size: many; J gene: TRBJ2-5; CDR3 protein: CATSDRRETGQETQYF; CDR3 DNA: TGTGCCACCAGTGACCGCAGGGAGACCGGACAAGAGACCCAGTACTTC
D gene: NA; V gene: TRBV5-5; clone size: NA; J gene: TRBJ1-2; CDR3 protein: CASSLLGGTGGYTF; CDR3 DNA: TGTGCCAGCAGCCTCCTGGGGGGAACAGGGGGCTACACCTTC
D gene: TRBD1; V gene: TRBV5-1; clone size: many; J gene: TRBJ1-1; CDR3 protein: CASSPSPGTGLNTEAFF; CDR3 DNA: TGCGCCAGCAGCCCCAGTCCCGGGACAGGGTTGAACACTGAAGCTTTCTTT
D gene: NA; V gene: TRBV3-1; clone size: few; J gene: TRBJ2-1; CDR3 protein: CASSPGDTKLNEQFF; CDR3 DNA: TGTGCCAGCAGCCCAGGGGACACAAAACTCAATGAGCAGTTCTTC
D gene: NA; V gene: TRBV20-1; clone size: many; J gene: TRBJ1-6; CDR3 protein: CSADKAAQSVPPLHF; CDR3 DNA: TGCAGTGCCGACAAGGCCGCCCAAAGTGTCCCACCCCTCCACTTT
D gene: TRBD2; V gene: TRBV11-2; clone size: NA; J gene: TRBJ2-2; CDR3 protein: CASSFPSGRADTGELFF; CDR3 DNA: TGTGCCAGCAGCTTCCCTAGCGGGAGGGCGGACACCGGGGAGCTGTTTTTT
D gene: TRBD1; V gene: TRBV5-1; clone size: NA; J gene: TRBJ2-6; CDR3 protein: CASSSTGRGANVLTF; CDR3 DNA: TGCGCCAGCAGCTCGACAGGGAGAGGGGCCAACGTCCTGACTTTC
D gene: TRBD2; V gene: TRBV5-1; clone size: many; J gene: TRBJ2-1; CDR3 protein: CASSWFSGGYNEQFF; CDR3 DNA: TGCGCCAGCAGCTGGTTCAGCGGGGGTTACAATGAGCAGTTCTTC
D gene: NA; V gene: TRBV5-1; clone size: few; J gene: TRBJ1-2; CDR3 protein: CASSLISTAGYGYTF; CDR3 DNA: TGCGCCAGCAGCCTGATTTCGACAGCCGGCTATGGCTACACCTTC
D gene: NA; V gene: TRBV12-3/TRBV12-4; clone size: NA; J gene: TRBJ1-4; CDR3 protein: CASSPPPLGREKLFF; CDR3 DNA: TGTGCCAGCAGTCCACCCCCCCTCGGGAGAGAAAAACTGTTTTTT
D gene: NA; V gene: TRBV6-5; clone size: many; J gene: TRBJ1-1; CDR3 protein: CASSPRRGQAFF; CDR3 DNA: TGTGCCAGCAGTCCTCGCAGGGGCCAAGCTTTCTTT
D gene: TRBD1; V gene: TRBV7-3; clone size: many; J gene: TRBJ2-1; CDR3 protein: CASSLDRAYNEQFF; CDR3 DNA: TGTGCCAGCAGCTTAGACAGGGCCTACAATGAGCAGTTCTTC